These 22 T cell receptor beta chains were sequenced from one sample in a study of T-cell reconstitution after alpha-beta-depleted transplantation in children. This sample's TCRbeta library carried unique molecular identifier barcodes. A single record per CDR3 protein comes from TCRdb applying MiXCR to the PCR reads. This table holds about a million distinct CDR3 sequences, about 30% found once. The material sequenced was PBMCs, mostly from graft donor cells, taken 360 days after TCRalphabeta/CD19-depleted stem cell transplant. The receptors come from a boy under three years old who had a stem cell transplant for SCID, so the T cells may come from the graft donor.

This chain connects TRBV15 to TRBJ1-2, with 8 bases matching TRBD1. Germline values: CDR1 LNHNV, CDR2 YYDKDF (reference sequence). Germline trimming cut 1 base from V and 1 base from J; bases unmatched to any gene: 8. This CDR3 region has 17 residues. CDR3 DNA: TGTGCCACCAGCAGAGGCCTTGGACAGGGTGTTAACTATGGCTACACCTTC. Translated, it gives CATSRGLGQGVNYGYTF.

This chain links TRBV12-3 or TRBV12-4 with TRBJ2-3, with D maybe TRBD1 (5 bases). The V end was cut by 3 bases, the J end by 1 base, with 14 bases between. CDR3 length: 16 residues. The CDR3 DNA follows: TGTGCCAGCAGTTTCAAGGCAGGCAGGGGCACAGATACGCAGTATTTT. Amino acid sequence: CASSFKAGRGTDTQYF.

In this sample, this clonotype turned up a few times. The rearrangement links TRBV5-1 to TRBJ2-4; D gene unclear. The germline V and J ends were trimmed by 1 base and 9 bases, with 5 bases remaining between them. The CDR3 covers 11 residues. Germline-derived CDR1 and CDR2 are SGHRS and YFSETQ. The CDR3 spells CASSLLGIQYF. As DNA, the CDR3 is TGCGCCAGCAGCTTGCTGGGCATTCAGTACTTC.

This clonotype was detected a few times. The CDR3 spells CASSTLSNTGELFF. The DNA of the CDR3 is TGTGCCAGCAGCACACTATCGAACACCGGGGAGCTGTTTTTT. The chain has TRBV11-1 and TRBJ2-2, with no clear D. CDR1 and CDR2 (germline): SGHAT, FQDESV (reference sequence). CDR3 length: 14 residues. V dropped 5 bases and J dropped 0 bases, with 7 bases sitting between them.

V gene TRBV28 combines with J gene TRBJ2-2; D unresolved. The germline gives CDR1 MDHEN, CDR2 SYDVKM. V dropped 1 base and J dropped 2 bases, with 8 bases sitting between them. The length of the CDR3 is 15 residues. CDR3 in amino acids: CASSLLQANTGELFF. The CDR3 DNA reads as TGTGCCAGCAGTTTATTGCAGGCCAACACCGGGGAGCTGTTTTTT.

About this clonotype itself: One end of the junction varies from germline; a read error may be responsible. The chain employs TRBV12-3 or TRBV12-4 and TRBJ1-4; D is undetermined. This CDR3 has 15 amino acids. Here the CDR3 DNA reads TGTGCCAGCAGTTTGGGTCAGGAGTCTGGCGAAAAACCGTTTTTT. It encodes CASSLGQESGEKPFF.

This chain connects TRBV7-9 to TRBJ1-5; tentative D call: TRBD1 (5 bases). Trimming took off 0 bases at V and 7 bases at J, with 19 bases between the two ends. Germline V lookup: CDR1 SEHNR, CDR2 FQNEAQ (reference sequence). CDR3 length: 17 residues. This CDR3 reads CASSLARVQGLPQPQHF. The CDR3 DNA reads as TGTGCCAGCAGCTTAGCGAGAGTCCAGGGTCTTCCGCAGCCCCAGCATTTT.

The chain has TRBV5-1 and TRBJ2-7; 7 nucleotides match TRBD1. The V and J ends lost 4 bases and 3 bases, in that order; junction bases with no gene match: 10. This CDR3 is built from 15 residues. Germline lookup yields CDR1 SGHRS and CDR2 YFSETQ. The CDR3 loop is CASSQVGAGGYEQYF. In DNA, the CDR3 is TGCGCCAGCAGCCAAGTAGGAGCAGGGGGCTACGAGCAGTACTTC.

This clonotype showed up just a few times. The chain joins TRBV7-9 to TRBJ2-7; the D gene is possibly TRBD1 (7 bases). CDR1 and CDR2 from the germline V gene are SEHNR and FQNEAQ (reference sequence). Trimming left V 8 bases short and J 0 bases short, with 14 bases between. The length of the CDR3 is 14 residues. CDR3: CASQGGPSSYEQYF. CDR3 nucleotides: TGTGCCAGCCAGGGGGGCCCGAGCTCCTACGAGCAGTACTTC.

The gene calls are TRBV7-2 and TRBJ2-7; the D is unclear. Trimming stripped 6 bases from V and 4 bases from J, with 13 bases between. The CDR3 is 13 amino acids. In germline, CDR1 is SGHTA, CDR2 FQGNSA. CDR3 protein: CASSTFVVYEQYF. CDR3 in DNA: TGTGCCAGCAGTACCTTCGTGGTGTACGAGCAGTACTTC.

The table lists this clonotype with a few counts. The chain uses TRBV9 and TRBJ1-2, with D unresolved. The CDR3 sequence is 15 residues long. The germline V gene encodes CDR1 SGDLS and CDR2 YYNGEE. Trimming pared 0 bases from V and 0 bases from J, leaving 9 bases between. CDR3 nucleotide sequence: TGTGCCAGCAGCGTAGGATGGCACTCTAACTATGGCTACACCTTC. Translated: CASSVGWHSNYGYTF.

The gene calls are TRBV2 and TRBJ2-1; D is uncertain. Germline V gene data show CDR1 as SNHLY and CDR2 as FYNNEI. Trimming removed 7 bases at V and 7 bases at J, with 17 bases between. The CDR3 contains 14 residues. For the CDR3, the DNA is TGTGCCAGCAAGAAGCCGGAAGGCTTTAATGAGCAGTTCTTC. As protein: CASKKPEGFNEQFF.

This chain uses TRBV4-3 with TRBJ1-4; D may be TRBD1 (5 bases). Germline V lookup: CDR1 LGHNA, CDR2 YSLEER. V was pared by 0 bases and J by 8 bases, with 16 bases between. This CDR3 spans 16 amino acids. The CDR3 reads CASSQDGASLREKLFF. For the CDR3, the DNA is TGCGCCAGCAGCCAAGACGGGGCATCCTTGAGGGAAAAACTGTTTTTT.

The rearrangement uses TRBV7-7 and TRBJ2-3; 9 nucleotides agree with TRBD2. The CDR3 extends over 17 amino acids. Germline CDR1 and CDR2: SSHAT and FNYEAQ (reference sequence). V was clipped by 5 bases and J by 0 bases; unmatched bases: 9. The CDR3 sequence: CASSPAGLAGSTDTQYF. The CDR3 nucleotides are TGTGCCAGCAGCCCGGCAGGGCTAGCGGGGAGCACAGATACGCAGTATTTT.

Only a few counts were recorded for this clonotype. V and J are TRBV7-6 and TRBJ2-3; D might be TRBD2 (5 bases). Between the trimmed V and J ends, which lost 1 base and 5 bases, there was a span of 19 bases. The CDR3 contains 17 residues. Germline V gene lookup returns CDR1 SGHVS and CDR2 FNYEAQ. The DNA of the CDR3 is TGTGCCAGCAGCTTAGAGTCTAGCTCGGCCTGGGGAGATACGCAGTATTTT. Translated: CASSLESSSAWGDTQYF. Supplemented by reference TRBV7-6 and TRBJ2-3, the full variable domain reads GAGVSQSPRYKVTKRGQDVALRCDPISGHVSLYWYRQALGQGPEFLTYFNYEAQQDKSGLPNDRFSAERPEGSISTLTIQRTEQRDSAMYRCASSLESSSAWGDTQYFGPGTRLTVL.

This clonotype was detected only a few times. The chain is built from TRBV12-3 or TRBV12-4 and TRBJ2-1, with D perhaps TRBD1 or TRBD2 (5 bases each). The CDR3 is made up of 13 amino acids. The V and J ends lost 7 bases and 2 bases respectively, with 9 bases between them. CDR3 amino acids: CASIRDPYNEQFF. In DNA form, the CDR3 reads TGTGCCAGCATCCGGGACCCCTACAATGAGCAGTTCTTC.

The rearrangement links TRBV19 to TRBJ1-5; a weak D match, TRBD1 (5 bases). This CDR3 is 15 amino acids long. V was clipped by 3 bases and J by 8 bases, with 17 bases between them. Germline values: CDR1 LNHDA, CDR2 SQIVND (reference sequence). The CDR3 is CASSMRRASGEPQHF. The CDR3 DNA reads TGTGCCAGTAGTATGCGCAGGGCGTCAGGAGAGCCCCAGCATTTT.

The V call is TRBV12-5, the J call TRBJ2-3, with D possibly matching TRBD2 (5 bases). The V end lost 6 bases, the J end lost 3 bases, and 10 bases lay between the germline ends. CDR3 length equals 13 residues. The V gene's germline CDR1 is LGHNT and CDR2 FRNRAP. DNA of the CDR3: TGTGCTAGTGGGGACTTTTTAACAGATACGCAGTATTTT. Translated: CASGDFLTDTQYF.

The chain combines TRBV9 with TRBJ2-3; perhaps TRBD2 as D (6 bases). Looked up from germline, CDR1 is SGDLS and CDR2 is YYNGEE. The CDR3 has 17 residues. V was trimmed by 3 bases and J by 5 bases, leaving 22 bases between them. The chain's CDR3 is CASSERASPNKGDTQYF. The CDR3 bases are TGTGCCAGCAGCGAGCGGGCCTCCCCCAATAAAGGAGATACGCAGTATTTT.

This clonotype appeared a few times. The chain is built from TRBV10-1 and TRBJ2-7; the D gene is possibly TRBD1 (6 bases). Trimming pared 6 bases from V and 3 bases from J, leaving 15 bases between. CDR1 is WNHNN and CDR2 is SYGVQD in the germline V gene (reference sequence). This CDR3 spans 14 amino acids. The CDR3 loop reads CASSDTDRNYEQYF. The CDR3 DNA reads TGCGCCAGCAGCGATACGGACAGAAACTACGAGCAGTACTTC.

The V call is TRBV24-1, the J call TRBJ1-3; D is perhaps TRBD1 (6 bases). The ends were cut back, 12 bases at V and 0 bases at J, with 20 bases in the middle. Germline V gene data show CDR1 as KGHDR and CDR2 as SFDVKD. This CDR3 region has 16 residues. CDR3 sequence: CAFGGGGSSSGNTIYF. The DNA of the CDR3 is TGTGCCTTTGGCGGGGGGGGCTCAAGCTCTGGAAACACCATATATTTT.

This clonotype occurred once. The chain joins TRBV7-2 to TRBJ2-1; D unresolved. The CDR3 extends over 15 amino acids. V was cut by 0 bases and J by 6 bases, with 12 bases left in between. Germline CDR1 SGHTA, CDR2 FQGNSA. The CDR3 sequence: CASSLAGSPPNEQFF. For the CDR3, the DNA is TGTGCCAGCAGCTTAGCAGGGTCCCCTCCCAATGAGCAGTTCTTC.